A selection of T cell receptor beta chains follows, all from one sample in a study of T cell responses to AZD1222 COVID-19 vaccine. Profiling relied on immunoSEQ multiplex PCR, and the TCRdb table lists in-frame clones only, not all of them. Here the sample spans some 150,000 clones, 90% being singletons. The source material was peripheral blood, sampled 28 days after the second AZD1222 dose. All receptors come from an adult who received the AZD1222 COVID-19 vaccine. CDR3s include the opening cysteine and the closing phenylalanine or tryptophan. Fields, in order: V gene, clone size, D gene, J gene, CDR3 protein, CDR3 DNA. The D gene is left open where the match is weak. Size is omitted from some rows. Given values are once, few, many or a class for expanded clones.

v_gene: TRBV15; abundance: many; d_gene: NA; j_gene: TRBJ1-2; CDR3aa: CATSKDGFHNYGYTF; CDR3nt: TGTGCCACCAGCAAAGACGGATTCCATAACTATGGCTACACCTTC
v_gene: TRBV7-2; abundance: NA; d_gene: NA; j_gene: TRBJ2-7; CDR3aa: CASSSTGTEQYF; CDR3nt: TGTGCCAGCAGCTCCACTGGGACCGAGCAGTACTTC
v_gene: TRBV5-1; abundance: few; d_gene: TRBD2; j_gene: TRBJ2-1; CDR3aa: CASSRELADYNEQFF; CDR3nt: TGCGCCAGCAGCAGGGAACTAGCGGACTACAATGAGCAGTTCTTC
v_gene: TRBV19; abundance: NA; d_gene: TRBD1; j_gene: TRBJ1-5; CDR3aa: CASRSRQGGNQPQHF; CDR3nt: TGTGCCAGTAGGAGTCGACAGGGGGGGAATCAGCCCCAGCATTTT
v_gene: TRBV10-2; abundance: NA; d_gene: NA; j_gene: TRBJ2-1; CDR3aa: CAGSPQRSSYNEQFF; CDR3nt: TGCGCCGGAAGTCCTCAGCGTAGCTCCTACAATGAGCAGTTCTTC
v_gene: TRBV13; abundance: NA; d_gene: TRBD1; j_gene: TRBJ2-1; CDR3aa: CASSSRTGTNEQFF; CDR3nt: TGTGCCAGCAGCTCGAGGACAGGGACGAATGAGCAGTTCTTC
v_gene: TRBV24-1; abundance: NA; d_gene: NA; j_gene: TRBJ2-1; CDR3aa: CATSDFRNNEQFF; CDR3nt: TGTGCCACCAGTGATTTTCGGAACAATGAGCAGTTCTTC
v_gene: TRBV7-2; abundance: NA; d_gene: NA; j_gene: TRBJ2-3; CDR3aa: CASSLAAGSDTQYF; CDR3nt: TGTGCCAGCAGCTTAGCGGCGGGCTCAGATACGCAGTATTTT
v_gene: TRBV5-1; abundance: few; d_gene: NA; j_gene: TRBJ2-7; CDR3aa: CASSFGSYEQYF; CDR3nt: TGCGCCAGCAGCTTTGGTTCCTACGAGCAGTACTTC
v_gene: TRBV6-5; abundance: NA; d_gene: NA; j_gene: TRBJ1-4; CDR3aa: CASSSWTESEKLFF; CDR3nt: TGTGCCAGCAGTTCGTGGACAGAAAGTGAAAAACTGTTTTTT
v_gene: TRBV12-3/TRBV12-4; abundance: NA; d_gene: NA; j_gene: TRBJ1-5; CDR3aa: CASSLGEDKAQHF; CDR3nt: TGTGCCAGCAGTTTAGGGGAGGATAAAGCCCAGCATTTT
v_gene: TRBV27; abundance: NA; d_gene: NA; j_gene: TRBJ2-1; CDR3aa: CASRKYYGSYNEQFF; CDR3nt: TGTGCCAGCAGAAAATACTACGGATCCTACAATGAGCAGTTCTTC
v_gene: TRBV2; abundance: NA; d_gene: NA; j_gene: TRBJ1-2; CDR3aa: CASSPLGSGNFGGYTF; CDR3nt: TGTGCCAGCAGTCCGCTGGGTTCAGGGAATTTCGGTGGCTACACCTTC
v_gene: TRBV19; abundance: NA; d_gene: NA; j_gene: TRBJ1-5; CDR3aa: CASESGSRVNQPQHF; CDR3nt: TGTGCCAGCGAGAGCGGCAGTCGAGTCAATCAGCCCCAGCATTTT
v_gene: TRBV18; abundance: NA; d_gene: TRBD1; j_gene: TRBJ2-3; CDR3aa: CASSPRDRSTDTQYF; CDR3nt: TGTGCCAGCTCACCCAGGGACAGAAGCACAGATACGCAGTATTTT
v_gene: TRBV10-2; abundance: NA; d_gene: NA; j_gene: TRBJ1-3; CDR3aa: CASSETLSGNTIYF; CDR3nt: TGCGCCAGCAGTGAGACACTCTCTGGAAACACCATATATTTT
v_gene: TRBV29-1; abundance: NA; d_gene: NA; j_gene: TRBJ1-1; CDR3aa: CSVGGPNTEAFF; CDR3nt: TGCAGCGTTGGTGGTCCGAACACTGAAGCTTTCTTT
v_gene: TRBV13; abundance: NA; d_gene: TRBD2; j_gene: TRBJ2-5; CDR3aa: CASSDGLGTQYF; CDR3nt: TGTGCCAGCAGTGACGGACTAGGGACCCAGTACTTC
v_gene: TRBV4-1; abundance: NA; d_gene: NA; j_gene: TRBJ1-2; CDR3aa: CASSQDQAEFNYGYTF; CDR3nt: TGCGCCAGCAGCCAAGACCAGGCGGAGTTTAACTATGGCTACACCTTC
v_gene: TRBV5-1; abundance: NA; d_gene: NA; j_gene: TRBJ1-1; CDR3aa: CASSYLAGGNTEAFF; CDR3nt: TGCGCCAGCAGCTATCTGGCGGGGGGGAACACTGAAGCTTTCTTT
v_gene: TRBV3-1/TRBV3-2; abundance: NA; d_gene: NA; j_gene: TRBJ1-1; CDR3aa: CASSQEGYEAFF; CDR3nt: TGTGCCAGCAGCCAAGAGGGGTATGAAGCTTTCTTT
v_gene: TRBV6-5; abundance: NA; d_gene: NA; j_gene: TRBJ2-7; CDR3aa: CASTQGVGGSSEQYF; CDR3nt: TGTGCCAGCACCCAAGGCGTGGGCGGCTCGTCCGAGCAGTACTTC
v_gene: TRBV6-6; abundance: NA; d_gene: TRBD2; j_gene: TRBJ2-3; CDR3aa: CASGGGTDTQYF; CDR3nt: TGTGCCAGCGGGGGGGGCACAGATACGCAGTATTTT
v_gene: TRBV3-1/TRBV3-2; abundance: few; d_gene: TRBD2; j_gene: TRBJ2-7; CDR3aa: CASSQPSGDEQYF; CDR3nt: TGTGCCAGCAGCCAACCCAGCGGGGACGAGCAGTACTTC
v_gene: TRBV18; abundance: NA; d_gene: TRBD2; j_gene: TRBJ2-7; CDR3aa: CASSPTSGSSYEQYF; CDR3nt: TGTGCCAGCTCACCGACTAGCGGGAGCTCCTACGAGCAGTACTTC
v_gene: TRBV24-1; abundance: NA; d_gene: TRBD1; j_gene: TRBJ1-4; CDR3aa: CATSDSGQGGTNEKLFF; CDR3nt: TGTGCCACCAGTGATTCCGGACAGGGGGGAACTAATGAAAAACTGTTTTTT
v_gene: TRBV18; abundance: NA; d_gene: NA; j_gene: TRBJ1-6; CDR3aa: CASSPDGTNSPLHF; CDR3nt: TGTGCCAGCTCACCAGACGGAACTAATTCACCCCTCCACTTT
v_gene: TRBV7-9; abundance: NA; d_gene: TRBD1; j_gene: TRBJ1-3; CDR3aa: CASSSTGAYGNTIYF; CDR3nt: TGTGCCAGCAGCTCTACAGGGGCTTACGGAAACACCATATATTTT
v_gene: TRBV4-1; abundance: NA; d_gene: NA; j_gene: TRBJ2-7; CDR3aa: CASSIRHPYEQYF; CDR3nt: TGCGCCAGCAGCATAAGACACCCCTACGAGCAGTACTTC
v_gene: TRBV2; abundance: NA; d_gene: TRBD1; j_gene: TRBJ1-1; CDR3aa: CASSTDRVTEAFF; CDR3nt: TGTGCCAGCAGTACCGACAGGGTAACTGAAGCTTTCTTT
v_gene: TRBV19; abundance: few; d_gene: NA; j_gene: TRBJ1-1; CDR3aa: CASSIGGRSTEAFF; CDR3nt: TGTGCCAGTAGTATTGGGGGCAGAAGCACTGAAGCTTTCTTT